This TCR beta chain was identified during a study of read filtering for tumor transcriptome and immune sequencing. Study background: Among patients, 17 to 20 were male and more than 13 female, aged 47 to 80 (mean roughly 64). Whole-transcriptome libraries were prepared after DNase treatment. Per sample, TCR-region reads ranged about 3.5 to 11 million by IR-seq, about 85 to 1,400 by RNA-seq.

This clonotype was observed at least ten times. The CDR3 loop spans 14 amino acids. The ends lost 6 bases at V and 3 bases at J; junction bases unmatched: 7. Looked up from germline, CDR1 is MDHEN and CDR2 is SYDVKM. From about 0.4 ug of RNA, a library with molecular barcoded alpha/delta and beta/gamma adaptors was made. TCRdb reprocessed the reads with MiXCR, giving one entry per CDR3 protein. The data hold about 47,000 distinct CDR3 sequences, with roughly 12% observed a single time. The J gene is TRBJ2-7, the V gene TRBV28, with TRBD1 identical over 8 bases. Sequenced sample: a population of CD138-negative cells sorted from bone marrow. The source of this sequence is a donor aged 40 or older with multiple myeloma. CDR3 DNA sequence: TGTGCCAGCAGCGGACAGGGCTCCCTCTACGAGCAGTACTTC. This gives the protein CASSGQGSLYEQYF.